This T cell receptor beta chain derives from a study of tumor-infiltrating T cells and Merkel cell polyomavirus. Study-level information: The T cells studied were CD8+ and recognized the Merkel cell polyomavirus KLL epitope.

CDR3 length: 18 amino acids. Germline V gene lookup returns CDR1 SGHNT and CDR2 YENEEA. The J segment lost 4 bases and the V segment lost 8 bases, leaving 16 bases of the junction unmatched. Clones were read by immunoSEQ multiplex PCR, and TCRdb kept only the in-frame ones, dropping some. The sample lists around 25,000 clones, 70% to 90% seen once, with roughly 3% in the top ten. Robust Merkel cell polyomavirus Large T antigen positivity by immunohistochemistry was seen in all patients' tumors. Sequencing was done on a sample of lymph node tissue. The sequence was obtained from a man aged 50-60 years with Merkel cell carcinoma. The chain has TRBV11-3 and TRBJ2-3; 12 bases are a match to TRBD2. The CDR3 DNA sequence: TGTGCCAGCTTCATCCTAGGGTTCGGACTAGCGGGACCAGATACGCAGTATTTT. This sequence encodes CASFILGFGLAGPDTQYF.